This TCR beta chain was obtained from a study of OX40 agonist ivuxolimab in advanced cancers. At the level of the study: Of the patients, three showed partial responses, one with hepatocellular carcinoma and two with cutaneous melanoma.

Study-level findings and limits: Clonal expansion was among the lowest in partial responders at 0.1-3.0 mg/kg, especially CD8+. More expanded clones were found, on average, in CD8+ than in CD4+ T cells.

V was clipped by 5 bases and J by 0 bases, with 11 bases between them. CDR1 is ENHRY and CDR2 is SYGVKD in the germline V gene. The CDR3 runs to 16 residues. If patients had autoimmune disease history or systemic immunosuppression, they were excluded. To note about this clone: Its antigen is currently unknown. Other DNA sequences from this sample encode an identical CDR3 as well.

Generated by immunoSEQ multiplex PCR, the TCRdb table keeps only in-frame clones and is missing some. The profile shows fewer than 65,000 clones, about 90% of them singletons. V gene TRBV10-3 combines with J gene TRBJ1-6, with TRBD1 as a possible D gene (6 bases). Sequencing used CD4+ or CD8+ T cells sorted from blood, obtained in a trial of the OX40 agonist ivuxolimab. The source of this sequence is an adult with an advanced solid tumor such as melanoma, head and neck, liver or kidney cancer. This CDR3 reads CAISKQGSSYNSPLHF. Here the CDR3 DNA reads TGTGCCATCAGTAAGCAGGGGAGCTCCTATAATTCACCCCTCCACTTT.